The clone carrying this T cell receptor beta chain came up many times. This CDR3 spans 14 amino acids. Trimming shortened V by 0 bases and J by 5 bases, and 12 bases separated the two germline ends. The germline CDR1 and CDR2 sequences are SGHNT and YYREEE (reference sequence). Before thyroid surgery, none of the patients had received any treatment. This entry is derived from a study of metastatic and nonmetastatic thyroid tumors. Study information: The comparison covered peripheral blood and tumor or nodule tissue in malignant and benign thyroid patients.

TCRdb re-clonotyped the PCR reads via MiXCR. The sample lists under 30,000 clones, approximately 15% occurring once. This chain uses TRBV5-4 with TRBJ2-7; D is ambiguous. What was sequenced was blood. The sequence was obtained from a male donor with papillary thyroid cancer or a benign thyroid nodule (not recorded which). Some clones in this sample may be carry-over from other donors' samples. CDR3 amino acids: CASSLAQSRDEQYF. CDR3 bases: TGTGCCAGCAGCTTGGCCCAAAGTAGGGACGAGCAGTACTTC.